One and the same sample provided the 30 T cell receptor beta chains below, sequenced in a study of blood T cell repertoires in COVID-19. Sequencing was performed with immunoSEQ multiplex PCR; in TCRdb, only in-frame clones are kept and a portion is missing. This sample yields fewer than 400,000 clones, of which around 84% are seen a single time; about 4.2% belongs to the top ten. The sequenced material came from PBMCs or T cells enriched from blood (not recorded which). The source of these receptors is a young man who had recovered from COVID-19.

V usage is TRBV10-1 and J usage is TRBJ2-2; D perhaps matches TRBD1 (6 bases). CDR1 is WNHNN, CDR2 SYGVQD, per germline (reference sequence). Trimming took off 2 bases at V and 5 bases at J, with 15 bases between the two ends. This CDR3 is 16 amino acids long. CDR3 protein: CASSEGGSGRTGELFF. CDR3 coding DNA: TGCGCCAGCAGTGAGGGGGGCTCCGGTAGGACCGGGGAGCTGTTTTTT.

This chain joins TRBV27 and TRBJ2-1, with 8 bases that match TRBD2. The ends lost 0 bases at V and 1 base at J; junction bases unmatched: 2. The V gene's germline CDR1 is MNHEY and CDR2 SMNVEV (reference sequence). The CDR3 runs to 16 residues. DNA for the CDR3: TGTGCCAGCAGTTTATCCGGGGGGGCGTCCTACAATGAGCAGTTCTTC. Its translation: CASSLSGGASYNEQFF.

V usage is TRBV6-5 and J usage is TRBJ2-5, with a tentative D call TRBD1 (5 bases). CDR3 length: 14 residues. Trimming took 6 bases from V and 2 from J, leaving 13 bases between them. CDR1 is MNHEY and CDR2 is SVGAGI in the germline V gene. The CDR3 nucleotides read TGTGCCAGCAGACCTCGACAGACACAAGAGACCCAGTACTTC. Translating it yields CASRPRQTQETQYF.

On this clone itself: At the DNA level, this CDR3 is encoded by other sequences in the same sample as well. The chain has TRBV19 and TRBJ1-5, with D hard to call. Per the germline V gene, CDR1 is LNHDA and CDR2 is SQIVND (reference sequence). V was cut by 5 bases and J by 5 bases, with 7 bases left in between. This CDR3 region has 12 residues. CDR3 sequence (DNA): TGTGCCAGTAGTGGGAGGGATCAGCCCCAGCATTTT. Translating gives CASSGRDQPQHF.

The chain couples TRBV19 to TRBJ1-5; 12 bases agree with TRBD1. The V gene end was trimmed by 4 bases and the J gene end by 6 bases; junction bases not matched to a gene: 7. This CDR3 has 16 amino acids. Germline V gene data show CDR1 as LNHDA and CDR2 as SQIVND (reference sequence). This CDR3 reads CASSTQGQGAGQPQHF. The CDR3 DNA follows: TGTGCCAGTAGTACCCAGGGACAGGGGGCGGGTCAGCCCCAGCATTTT.

V is TRBV3-1 (or the pseudogene TRBV3-2) and J is TRBJ2-3, with 9 bases lining up with TRBD2. The J segment lost 2 bases and the V segment lost 4 bases, leaving 7 bases of the junction unmatched. The CDR3 is 16 amino acids. Germline CDR1 is LGHDT and CDR2 is YNNKEL (reference sequence). Here the CDR3 DNA reads TGTGCCAGCAGCCCCCTAGCGGGGTACGCCACAGATACGCAGTATTTT. Residues: CASSPLAGYATDTQYF.

The chain uses TRBV24-1 and TRBJ2-1; 14 bases are a match to TRBD2. V lost 4 bases, J lost 2 bases, and 6 bases stayed unmatched. Germline lookup yields CDR1 KGHDR and CDR2 SFDVKD. The CDR3 spans 18 residues. The CDR3 loop reads CATSDPGTSGRAYNEQFF. As DNA, the CDR3 is TGTGCCACCAGTGACCCAGGGACTAGCGGGAGAGCCTACAATGAGCAGTTCTTC.

The rearrangement uses TRBV27 and TRBJ1-2; weak D call: TRBD1 (5 bases). Germline CDR1 and CDR2: MNHEY and SMNVEV (reference sequence). The V gene lost 6 bases and the J gene lost 4 bases, with 12 bases spanning the gap. CDR3 length equals 13 residues. The CDR3 nucleotides read TGTGCCAGCAGCAGCGGGACCACCTATGGCTACACCTTC. It codes for CASSSGTTYGYTF.

The chain recombines TRBV24-1 with TRBJ2-2, with D hard to call. Germline loops: CDR1 KGHDR, CDR2 SFDVKD. The germline V and J ends were trimmed by 2 bases and 0 bases, with 6 bases remaining between them. The CDR3 length is 15 residues. In DNA form, the CDR3 reads TGTGCCACCAGTGATTGGCGGACGAACACCGGGGAGCTGTTTTTT. It codes for CATSDWRTNTGELFF.

The rearrangement uses TRBV19 and TRBJ2-5, with 8 positions matching TRBD1. CDR3 length: 16 amino acids. V trimming: 7 bases; J trimming: 4 bases; junction bases outside the gene matches: 14. CDR1 is LNHDA, CDR2 SQIVND, per germline (reference sequence). The CDR3 nucleotides are TGTGCCAGTATGCCCGCTCGCCAGGGGGCGGGAGAGACCCAGTACTTC. This translates into CASMPARQGAGETQYF.

J is TRBJ2-1 and V is TRBV10-1; TRBD1 might be the D (5 bases). The germline gives CDR1 WNHNN, CDR2 SYGVQD (reference sequence). The V end lost 5 bases, the J end lost 2 bases, and 10 bases lay between the germline ends. This CDR3 spans 14 amino acids. The CDR3 loop reads CASSKGVPYNEQFF. CDR3 nucleotide sequence: TGCGCCAGCAGTAAAGGGGTCCCCTACAATGAGCAGTTCTTC.

The gene calls are TRBV4-1 and TRBJ2-4; 11 positions agree with TRBD2. J gave up 9 bases and V 2 bases, and 6 bases lay outside the gene matches. Germline V gives CDR1 MGHRA, CDR2 YSYEKL. The CDR3 has 15 amino acids. Written as DNA, the CDR3 is TGCGCCAGCAGCCAATCGACTAGCGGGGTGGGCATTCAGTACTTC. The encoded protein is CASSQSTSGVGIQYF.

The chain joins TRBV5-4 to TRBJ2-7, with TRBD1 matching 7 bases. The J segment lost 1 base and the V segment lost 0 bases, leaving 4 bases of the junction unmatched. This CDR3 comprises 15 residues. Germline V gene sequence: CDR1 SGHNT, CDR2 YYREEE (reference sequence). CDR3 sequence reads: CASSLDMDRSYEQYF. The DNA for the CDR3 is TGTGCCAGCAGCTTGGACATGGACAGGTCCTACGAGCAGTACTTC.

The rearrangement uses TRBV7-9 and TRBJ2-1; D gene uncertain. This CDR3 is 16 amino acids long. Trimming removed 3 bases from V and 3 bases from J, with 15 bases in between. In germline, CDR1 is SEHNR, CDR2 FQNEAQ (reference sequence). This chain's CDR3 is CASSFLPDIYYNEQFF. The CDR3 DNA follows: TGTGCCAGCAGCTTTCTCCCCGACATCTACTACAATGAGCAGTTCTTC.

This chain uses TRBV18 with TRBJ1-1; unclear D gene. This CDR3 contains 15 residues. The V end lost 0 bases, the J end lost 0 bases, and 8 bases lay between the germline ends. CDR1 and CDR2 from the germline V gene are KGHSH and LQKENI. Here the CDR3 reads CASSPPRIMNTEAFF. The CDR3 DNA reads as TGTGCCAGCTCACCACCGCGGATTATGAACACTGAAGCTTTCTTT.

This clone is a singleton in its sample. This chain links TRBV3-1 (or the pseudogene TRBV3-2) with TRBJ2-5; 12 bases fit TRBD2. The CDR3 is 16 residues long. Looked up from germline, CDR1 is LGHDT and CDR2 is YNNKEL (reference sequence). The junction had 11 bases not matched to a gene; V was cut back by 8 bases and J by 4 bases. The DNA for the CDR3 is TGTGCCAGCGCCGCCGGGACTAGCGGGTTTACAGAGACCCAGTACTTC. Its protein product is CASAAGTSGFTETQYF.

This chain joins TRBV19 and TRBJ1-1; 8 nucleotides line up with TRBD1. Germline values: CDR1 LNHDA, CDR2 SQIVND (reference sequence). The CDR3 length is 15 residues. The trim removed 5 bases at V and 4 bases at J, leaving 9 bases unmatched. CDR3: CASSVGQGVGTEAFF. In DNA, the CDR3 is TGTGCCAGTAGTGTCGGACAGGGCGTGGGCACTGAAGCTTTCTTT.

The chain employs TRBV18 and TRBJ2-5; 11 bases fit TRBD2. Germline V gene data show CDR1 as KGHSH and CDR2 as LQKENI. CDR3 length equals 16 residues. Trimming took 3 bases from V and 7 from J; bases not matched to a gene: 10. This CDR3 reads CASSPRGSGRAATQYF. The DNA for the CDR3 is TGTGCCAGCTCACCGCGTGGTAGCGGGAGGGCGGCGACCCAGTACTTC.

This clone was counted only a few times. The chain carries TRBV6-5 and TRBJ1-2; 10 positions agree with TRBD1. CDR1 is MNHEY and CDR2 is SVGAGI in the germline V gene. The V gene end was trimmed by 4 bases and the J gene end by 8 bases; junction bases not matched to a gene: 10. The CDR3 is 15 amino acids. Here the CDR3 DNA reads TGTGCCAGCAGTTTAACGACAGGGGGCGCGGTAGGCTACACCTTC. Residues: CASSLTTGGAVGYTF.

The V call is TRBV5-1, the J call TRBJ2-5; 9 bases map to TRBD1. Germline V gene sequence: CDR1 SGHRS, CDR2 YFSETQ. This CDR3 spans 15 amino acids. J lost 4 bases, V lost 0 bases, and 4 bases had no gene match. The CDR3 nucleotides read TGCGCCAGCAGCTTGGGGGGACAGGGAGGAGAGACCCAGTACTTC. Translated, it gives CASSLGGQGGETQYF.

This clone has only a few counts. This chain links TRBV11-2 with TRBJ1-5, with D maybe TRBD1 (5 bases). CDR3 length: 14 amino acids. The V end lost 4 bases, the J end lost 3 bases, and 10 bases lay between the germline ends. The germline V gene encodes CDR1 SGHAT and CDR2 FQNNGV. The CDR3 protein is CASSSRVDNQPQHF. CDR3 DNA: TGTGCCAGCAGCTCCAGGGTGGACAATCAGCCCCAGCATTTT. The variable domain in full, with the rest retrieved from reference TRBV11-2 and TRBJ1-5, is EAGVAQSPRYKIIEKRQSVAFWCNPISGHATLYWYQQILGQGPKLLIQFQNNGVVDDSQLPKDRFSAERLKGVDSTLKIQPAKLEDSAVYLCASSSRVDNQPQHFGDGTRLSIL.

The table lists this clone with a few counts. This chain connects TRBV6-5 to TRBJ1-1, with unresolved D. This CDR3 is 15 amino acids long. Trimming removed 0 bases at V and 0 bases at J, with 8 bases between. Germline values: CDR1 MNHEY, CDR2 SVGAGI. The chain's CDR3 is CASSYSQRMNTEAFF. Written as DNA, the CDR3 is TGTGCCAGCAGTTACTCCCAGCGGATGAACACTGAAGCTTTCTTT.

This clone was counted a single time. CDR3 nucleotide sequence: TGTGCCAGCAGCTTGGGGAGTGGCTATAATGAAAAACTGTTTTTT. Encoded protein: CASSLGSGYNEKLFF. The rearrangement links TRBV5-5 to TRBJ1-4; D ambiguous. The CDR3 totals 15 residues. V was shortened by 0 bases and J by 4 bases, with 10 bases between the two germline ends. Germline V lookup: CDR1 SGHKS, CDR2 YYEKEE (reference sequence).

CDR3 protein: CASSLGLAYTGELFF. In nucleotides, the CDR3 is TGTGCCAGCAGCCTCGGACTAGCGTACACCGGGGAGCTGTTTTTT. The chain employs TRBV3-1 (or the pseudogene TRBV3-2) and TRBJ2-2; 9 bases align to TRBD2. V was clipped by 4 bases and J by 3 bases; unmatched bases: 3. Germline V gene data show CDR1 as LGHDT and CDR2 as YNNKEL (reference sequence). The CDR3 spans 15 residues.

This chain connects TRBV6-5 to TRBJ1-2; D might be TRBD1 (6 bases). The V end was cut by 10 bases, the J end by 0 bases, with 15 bases between. The CDR3 spans 14 residues. CDR1 is MNHEY, CDR2 SVGAGI, per germline. Written as DNA, the CDR3 is TGTGCCATCTACGACAGGAGCGCTAACTATGGCTACACCTTC. Protein sequence: CAIYDRSANYGYTF.

The CDR3 reads CASSPDRVHSSGANVLTF. The DNA of the CDR3 is TGCGCCAGCAGCCCTGACAGGGTTCACTCCTCTGGGGCCAACGTCCTGACTTTC. This chain links TRBV5-1 with TRBJ2-6, with 7 bases identical to TRBD1. CDR3 size: 18 residues. With V trimmed by 4 bases and J by 0 bases, 10 bases remained unmatched. CDR1 and CDR2 from the germline V gene are SGHRS and YFSETQ.

This chain joins TRBV7-2 and TRBJ2-6; tentative D call: TRBD1 (8 bases). V was shortened by 4 bases and J by 0 bases, with 13 bases between the two germline ends. The germline gives CDR1 SGHTA, CDR2 FQGNSA. The CDR3 loop spans 17 amino acids. The DNA for the CDR3 is TGTGCCAGCAGCTCAGGGGGCGGGAGCTCTGGGGCCAACGTCCTGACTTTC. As protein: CASSSGGGSSGANVLTF.

The genes are TRBV5-1 and TRBJ1-2, with no clear D. Trimming removed 0 bases from V and 2 bases from J, with 5 bases in between. Germline V CDR1 and CDR2: SGHRS, YFSETQ. This CDR3 spans 13 amino acids. CDR3 residues: CASSLAPNYGYTF. As DNA, the CDR3 is TGCGCCAGCAGCTTGGCTCCCAACTATGGCTACACCTTC. Complete variable domain (other parts from reference TRBV5-1 and TRBJ1-2): KAGVTQTPRYLIKTRGQQVTLSCSPISGHRSVSWYQQTPGQGLQFLFEYFSETQRNKGNFPGRFSGRQFSNSRSEMNVSTLELGDSALYLCASSLAPNYGYTFGSGTRLTVV.

This clone was counted only a few times. The rearrangement uses TRBV7-6 and TRBJ1-5, with D maybe TRBD1 (5 bases). V lost 5 bases and J 6 bases, leaving 11 bases between the germline ends. This CDR3 is built from 13 residues. CDR1 is SGHVS and CDR2 is FNYEAQ in the germline V gene. In DNA, the CDR3 is TGTGCCAGCAGCCCGGCGGGGGGTCAGCCCCAGCATTTT. This translates into CASSPAGGQPQHF. Complete variable domain (other parts from reference TRBV7-6 and TRBJ1-5): GAGVSQSPRYKVTKRGQDVALRCDPISGHVSLYWYRQALGQGPEFLTYFNYEAQQDKSGLPNDRFSAERPEGSISTLTIQRTEQRDSAMYRCASSPAGGQPQHFGDGTRLSIL.

The gene calls are TRBV5-1 and TRBJ2-7, with D possibly TRBD2 on 6 matching bases. V lost 3 bases, J lost 3 bases, and 10 bases lay in between. There are 13 residues in the CDR3. Germline CDR1 and CDR2: SGHRS and YFSETQ. The CDR3 reads CASSSGGVYEQYF. As DNA, the CDR3 is TGCGCCAGCAGCTCGGGCGGGGTCTACGAGCAGTACTTC.